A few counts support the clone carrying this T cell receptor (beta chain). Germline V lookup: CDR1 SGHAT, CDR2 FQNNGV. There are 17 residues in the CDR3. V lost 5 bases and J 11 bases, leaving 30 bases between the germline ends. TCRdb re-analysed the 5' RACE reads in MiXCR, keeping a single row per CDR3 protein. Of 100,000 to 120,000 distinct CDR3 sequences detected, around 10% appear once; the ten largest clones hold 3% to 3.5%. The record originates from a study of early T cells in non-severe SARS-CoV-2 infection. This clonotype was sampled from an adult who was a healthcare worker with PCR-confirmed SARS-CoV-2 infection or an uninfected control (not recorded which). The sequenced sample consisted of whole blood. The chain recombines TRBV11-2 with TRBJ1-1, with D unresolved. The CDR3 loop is CASSHDLTGRRQMGAFF. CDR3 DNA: TGTGCCAGCAGCCACGACCTTACGGGGAGGAGGCAGATGGGGGCTTTCTTT.